A few counts support the clone carrying this T cell receptor beta chain. Its antigen is undetermined. This sample was included in a study of beta chain features in type 1 diabetes. Expressed TCRB transcripts were sequenced because the entire RNA isolate underwent reverse transcription. Data came from immunoSEQ multiplex PCR; TCRdb stores just in-frame clones and leaves some out. The repertoire includes hundreds of thousands of clones, 11% to 15% of them detected once, and less than 0.04% sits in the top ten. Overall study findings and caveats: Within each of all four CD4+ subsets, Type 1 diabetes patients had TCRB CDR3s that were moderately but significantly shorter.

Deletions cut 6 bases from V and 0 bases from J, with 18 bases between. The CDR3 is 17 amino acids. The germline CDR1 and CDR2 sequences are KGHSH and LQKENI. The receptor's source is a man between 18 and 35 years old with type 1 diabetes. The sequenced material came from naive CD4+ T cells from blood. J is TRBJ2-1 and V is TRBV18; maybe TRBD2 (6 bases). The CDR3 here is CASSRLRSGSSYNEQFF. For the CDR3, the DNA is TGTGCCAGCTCCCGACTACGTAGCGGTAGCTCCTACAATGAGCAGTTCTTC.